This TCR beta chain originates from a study of spatial heterogeneity in lung cancer. Trimming removed 0 bases at V and 4 bases at J, with 8 bases between. The CDR3 extends over 14 amino acids. Germline V gives CDR1 MNHEY, CDR2 SVGEGT. Time point noted: sample taken at primary tumor resection. This clonotype has more than one count but fewer than ten. TCRdb used MiXCR to reprocess the 5' RACE reads, holding one entry per CDR3 protein. The sample consists of approximately 92,000 distinct CDR3 sequences, around 12% of them appearing once. This receptor was taken from a male donor with early-stage non-small cell lung cancer. V and J are TRBV6-2 or TRBV6-3 and TRBJ2-3; tentatively, D is TRBD2 (5 bases). Material: PBMCs, obtained at surgery. The CDR3 nucleotides are TGTGCCAGCAGTTACTCCGGGATCCCAGATACGCAGTATTTT. It encodes CASSYSGIPDTQYF.